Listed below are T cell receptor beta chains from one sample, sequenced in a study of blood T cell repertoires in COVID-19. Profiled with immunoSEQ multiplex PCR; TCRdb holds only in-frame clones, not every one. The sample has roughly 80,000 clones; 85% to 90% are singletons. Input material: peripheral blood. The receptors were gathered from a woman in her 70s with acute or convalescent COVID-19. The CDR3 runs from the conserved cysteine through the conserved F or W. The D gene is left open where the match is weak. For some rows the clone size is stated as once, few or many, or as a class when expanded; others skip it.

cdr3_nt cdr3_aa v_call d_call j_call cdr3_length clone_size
TGTGCCAGCAGCGTAGCCGGGGAGACTGAAGCTTTCTTT CASSVAGETEAFF TRBV9 - TRBJ1-1 13 -
TGTGCCAGTAGAAATTTCGGGACTAGCGGAGAAGAGACCCAGTACTTC CASRNFGTSGEETQYF TRBV19 TRBD2 TRBJ2-5 16 -
TGTGCCAGTAGTGTCCAGGGTAGACTCCCCGACGCTAACTATGGCTACACCTTC CASSVQGRLPDANYGYTF TRBV19 - TRBJ1-2 18 -
TGTGCCAGCACCTTAAGGGGATGGGGAGAGACCCAGTACTTC CASTLRGWGETQYF TRBV7-8 - TRBJ2-5 14 -
TGTGCCAGCAGGCTCGACATCGGCTCCTACAATGAGCAGTTCTTC CASRLDIGSYNEQFF TRBV6-5 - TRBJ2-1 15 -
TGCGCCAACTTGACTAGCCCCTACAATGAGCAGTTCTTC CANLTSPYNEQFF TRBV10-2 TRBD2 TRBJ2-1 13 -
TGTGCCAGCAGTGTCTCTCCAGCGGGAGGGGGCACCGGGGAGCTGTTTTTT CASSVSPAGGGTGELFF TRBV6-4 TRBD2 TRBJ2-2 17 -
TGTGCCAGCAGCTCACCCAAGGGGACGGGGGATCAAGAGACCCAGTACTTC CASSSPKGTGDQETQYF TRBV5-6 - TRBJ2-5 17 -
TGTGCCAGCAGCCCAACGGGGGGGGGAGCTTTCTTT CASSPTGGGAFF TRBV6-7 - TRBJ1-1 12 -
TGTGCCAGTAGCGCAGGGGGTCTGAGCACTGAAGCTTTCTTT CASSAGGLSTEAFF TRBV19 TRBD1 TRBJ1-1 14 -
TGCGCCAGCAGCTTGGAGGGACAGGGGATAAGGCCGAACACCATATATTTT CASSLEGQGIRPNTIYF TRBV5-1 TRBD1 TRBJ1-3 17 -
TGTGCCAGCAGCCAGGGACAGGGGGCGAATTCACCCCTCCACTTT CASSQGQGANSPLHF TRBV7-9 TRBD1 TRBJ1-6 15 -
TGTGCCAGCTCAGAGGCGACAGGGTCTAGCAATCAGCCCCAGCATTTT CASSEATGSSNQPQHF TRBV18 TRBD1 TRBJ1-5 16 few
TGTGCCAGCAGCTTAGTCACAGGGGGCACTGAAGCTTTCTTT CASSLVTGGTEAFF TRBV7-6 TRBD1 TRBJ1-1 14 -
TGCGCCAGCAGCCAAGGAGGGGGGGGCACGGGAGGAAACACCATATATTTT CASSQGGGGTGGNTIYF TRBV4-1 - TRBJ1-3 17 -
TGTGCCAGCAGCTTACAAAGGGGTATTATGAACACTGAAGCTTTCTTT CASSLQRGIMNTEAFF TRBV7-9 - TRBJ1-1 16 -
TGTGCCAGTAGTATCAACATGGACAGGTGGGACTATGGCTACACCTTC CASSINMDRWDYGYTF TRBV19 TRBD1 TRBJ1-2 16 -
TGTGCCAGCAGGAGCGGGAGTGGAACAGATACGCAGTATTTT CASRSGSGTDTQYF TRBV2 TRBD2 TRBJ2-3 14 -
TGTGCCAGCAGAGCGGGACGCCCCGGCAATGAGCAGTTCTTC CASRAGRPGNEQFF TRBV2 TRBD2 TRBJ2-1 14 -
TGCGCCAGCAGCCAACCGGGGTGGAACACTGAAGCTTTCTTT CASSQPGWNTEAFF TRBV5-1 - TRBJ1-1 14 -
TGTGCCAGCAGTCCCAGGATAGCGGAGAGCTCCTACAATGAGCAGTTCTTC CASSPRIAESSYNEQFF TRBV9 - TRBJ2-1 17 -
TGTGCCAGCAGTTTAATGGACAACCCTACCGTAGGTCAGTTCTTC CASSLMDNPTVGQFF TRBV27 - TRBJ2-1 15 -
TGTGCCAGCAGTCAAACCCGGGACAGGGCCGAACTCTATGGCTACACCTTC CASSQTRDRAELYGYTF TRBV6-6 TRBD1 TRBJ1-2 17 -
TGTGCCAGCAGCTTTCGTGCCGGGACACCGTACCAAGAGACCCAGTACTTC CASSFRAGTPYQETQYF TRBV7-6 - TRBJ2-5 17 -
TGTGCCAGCAGTTACGAGGGACAGGGAGAGGAGACCCAGTACTTC CASSYEGQGEETQYF TRBV6-2/TRBV6-3 TRBD1 TRBJ2-5 15 -
TGCAGCGTGGAGGATAATGGATACAATGAGCAGTTCTTC CSVEDNGYNEQFF TRBV29-1 - TRBJ2-1 13 -
TGTGCCAGTAGTATATCGGGACAGCGGATGAACACTGAAGCTTTCTTT CASSISGQRMNTEAFF TRBV19 TRBD1 TRBJ1-1 16 -
TGTGCCAGCAGCGCCGACAGGGCTCTCTATGGCTACACCTTC CASSADRALYGYTF TRBV9 TRBD1 TRBJ1-2 14 -
TGTGCCAGCAGCGAACAGGGGAACTACCGAAACACCATATATTTT CASSEQGNYRNTIYF TRBV5-4 TRBD1 TRBJ1-3 15 -
TGTGCCAGCAGTGAGGTCGGAGCTGAGGGAGAGACCCAGTACTTC CASSEVGAEGETQYF TRBV6-1 - TRBJ2-5 15 -
TGTGCCAGCACCCCCGCCGGGGGGCTAGCGGGAGGGAATTCCTACAATGAGCAGTTCTTC CASTPAGGLAGGNSYNEQFF TRBV28 TRBD2 TRBJ2-1 20 -
TGTGCCAGCAGTGAACTGGGACAGGGTAATCAGCCCCAGCATTTT CASSELGQGNQPQHF TRBV6-1 TRBD1 TRBJ1-5 15 -
TGCGCCAGCAGCCTTGACAGGGGAGGAGAGACCCAGTACTTC CASSLDRGGETQYF TRBV5-1 TRBD1 TRBJ2-5 14 -
TGTGCCATCAGTGAGGGGCAGGGGGGATCTTCTCAGCCCCAGCATTTT CAISEGQGGSSQPQHF TRBV10-3 TRBD1 TRBJ1-5 16 -
TGTGCCAGCAGCTTGGGGACTAGCGGGAGGAATGAGCAGTTCTTC CASSLGTSGRNEQFF TRBV11-3 TRBD2 TRBJ2-1 15 -
TGTGCCAGCAGCTTAGATTGGCCCAACACTGAAGCTTTCTTT CASSLDWPNTEAFF TRBV11-3 - TRBJ1-1 14 -
TGTGCCAGCAGCCAGACTCGACAGGGAGTGGGAGGCTACACCTTC CASSQTRQGVGGYTF TRBV3-1/TRBV3-2 TRBD1 TRBJ1-2 15 -
TGTGCCAGCAGCTTAGCGGTTGGACAGGGCACAGATACGCAGTATTTT CASSLAVGQGTDTQYF TRBV7-9 TRBD1 TRBJ2-3 16 few
TGTGCCAGCAGCAAAGTCACAGGGGGCGGTGGGGCCAACGTCCTGACTTTC CASSKVTGGGGANVLTF TRBV21-1 - TRBJ2-6 17 -
TGTGCCAGCAGCCAAGAACCGGGACATAATCAGCCCCAGCATTTT CASSQEPGHNQPQHF TRBV4-2 - TRBJ1-5 15 -
TGTGCCAGCAGCCTAGCGGGAGGGGCGAACACCGGGGAGCTGTTTTTT CASSLAGGANTGELFF TRBV5-6 TRBD2 TRBJ2-2 16 -
TGCGCCAGTCGAACTAGCGGGGGTTTTGCGAATGAGCAGTTCTTC CASRTSGGFANEQFF TRBV5-1 TRBD2 TRBJ2-1 15 -
TGTGCCAGCAGGGCAGGGTTCTTTCAAGAGACCCAGTACTTC CASRAGFFQETQYF TRBV7-9 - TRBJ2-5 14 -
TGTGCCAGCAGCCCACCAGGACAGGACTATGGCTACACCTTC CASSPPGQDYGYTF TRBV5-4 TRBD1 TRBJ1-2 14 once
TGTGCCACCAGTGATTTAGGACAGGGCCCTCAGCCCCAGCATTTT CATSDLGQGPQPQHF TRBV24-1 TRBD1 TRBJ1-5 15 -
TGTGCCACCAGCAGAGTTGGAGGATTAGCGGACGGCGGAAATGAGCAGTTCTTC CATSRVGGLADGGNEQFF TRBV15 - TRBJ2-1 18 -
TGCAGCGTTGGGGGGGGGCAAAATGAAAAACTGTTTTTT CSVGGGQNEKLFF TRBV29-1 - TRBJ1-4 13 -
TGTGCCAGTAGTATAAGGGAGAAGTTGCGCTACACCTTC CASSIREKLRYTF TRBV19 - TRBJ1-2 13 -
TGCGCCAGCAGCTCCCAACAGGGGGCGCGGACTGAAGCTTTCTTT CASSSQQGARTEAFF TRBV5-1 TRBD1 TRBJ1-1 15 few
TGTGCCAGCAGTTACGCAGGGGGAAGAAATAATTCACCCCTCCACTTT CASSYAGGRNNSPLHF TRBV6-2/TRBV6-3 TRBD1 TRBJ1-6 16 -